This is a list of T cell receptor beta chains from one sample in a study of T cells after yellow fever vaccination. TCRdb re-called the 5' RACE reads through MiXCR, storing one row per CDR3 protein. This sample has a few hundred thousand distinct CDR3 sequences, with approximately 12% found just once. The material was CD4+ T cells sorted from PBMCs, obtained 15 days after the yellow fever booster vaccination. The receptor source for this set is a man between 18 and 35 years old who received the YFV17D yellow fever vaccine. Both conserved end residues are part of each CDR3. The order of the fields is CDR3 protein, CDR3 DNA, D gene, clone size, J gene, V gene. A D gene is named only where the DNA matches it firmly. Rows give clone size only sometimes, using once, few, many, or a class for an expanded clone.

CASSEGPSPQYF,TGCGCCAGCAGTGAGGGGCCTAGCCCGCAGTATTTT,-,few,TRBJ2-3,TRBV10-1
CASSYPREGSSTDTQYF,TGTGCCAGCAGTTACCCCAGAGAAGGGTCTAGCACAGATACGCAGTATTTT,-,many,TRBJ2-3,TRBV6-6
CASTLRRRYEQFF,TGTGCCAGCACCCTCCGACGGAGGTATGAGCAGTTCTTC,-,few,TRBJ2-1,TRBV6-2/TRBV6-3
CASSPAGRTDTQYF,TGCGCCAGCAGCCCAGCGGGCCGCACAGATACGCAGTATTTT,-,-,TRBJ2-3,TRBV4-1
CASSSPMNTEAFF,TGTGCCAGCAGCAGCCCCATGAACACTGAAGCTTTCTTT,-,-,TRBJ1-1,TRBV5-6
CASSSPTLQGPQGSNTEAFF,TGTGCCAGCAGTAGCCCCACCTTACAGGGCCCACAGGGCAGTAACACTGAAGCTTTCTTT,-,few,TRBJ1-1,TRBV6-2/TRBV6-3
CASSRGQFATNEKLFF,TGTGCCAGCAGCCGGGGACAGTTTGCAACTAATGAAAAACTGTTTTTT,TRBD1,few,TRBJ1-4,TRBV3-1
CASTRGGGGNEQFF,TGTGCCAGCACCAGGGGCGGGGGCGGGAATGAGCAGTTCTTC,-,few,TRBJ2-1,TRBV12-3/TRBV12-4
CASSFSTAGGHNEQFF,TGTGCCAGCAGCTTCAGCACAGCGGGGGGTCACAATGAGCAGTTCTTC,TRBD2,few,TRBJ2-1,TRBV7-9
CSARVPPGHTDTQYF,TGCAGTGCTAGAGTTCCCCCAGGGCACACAGATACGCAGTATTTT,-,few,TRBJ2-3,TRBV20-1
CATSKGHSEGQFF,TGTGCCACCAGTAAAGGGCATTCCGAGGGGCAGTTCTTC,-,-,TRBJ2-1,TRBV24-1
CASSVDSYTDTQYF,TGTGCCAGCAGCGTAGACAGTTACACAGATACGCAGTATTTT,-,-,TRBJ2-3,TRBV9
CSVATGNPSDEQYF,TGCAGCGTGGCTACAGGAAACCCCTCGGACGAGCAGTACTTC,-,few,TRBJ2-7,TRBV29-1
CASSPPRGRTDTQYF,TGTGCCAGCAGCCCCCCGCGGGGACGTACAGATACGCAGTATTTT,-,many,TRBJ2-3,TRBV12-3/TRBV12-4
CAISDIRGYGANVLTF,TGTGCCATCAGTGACATTCGAGGTTACGGGGCCAACGTCCTGACTTTC,-,-,TRBJ2-6,TRBV10-3
CASSLIPTTGGETQYF,TGTGCCAGCAGTCTCATACCCACCACAGGGGGGGAGACCCAGTACTTC,TRBD1,few,TRBJ2-5,TRBV4-2
CASSHQTANYGYTF,TGCGCCAGCAGCCACCAGACAGCAAACTATGGCTACACCTTC,-,few,TRBJ1-2,TRBV4-1
CASQSPRTARELFF,TGTGCCAGCCAATCGCCACGGACAGCCCGGGAGCTGTTTTTT,-,-,TRBJ2-2,TRBV6-2/TRBV6-3
CASSPRMGETQYF,TGTGCCAGCAGCCCTCGGATGGGAGAGACCCAGTACTTC,-,few,TRBJ2-5,TRBV14
CASSLALGQKAFF,TGTGCCAGCAGCTTAGCGCTAGGACAGAAAGCTTTCTTT,-,few,TRBJ1-1,TRBV7-8
CASSQDWGPWGETQYF,TGCGCCAGCAGCCAAGATTGGGGGCCGTGGGGGGAGACCCAGTACTTC,-,few,TRBJ2-5,TRBV4-3
CASSSQGALGNEQFF,TGTGCCAGCAGCTCCCAGGGGGCGCTTGGCAATGAGCAGTTCTTC,TRBD1,many,TRBJ2-1,TRBV6-5
CASSLVLGGYTF,TGTGCCAGCAGTTTGGTTTTGGGGGGCTACACCTTC,-,-,TRBJ1-2,TRBV12-3/TRBV12-4
CASSQLRGARWPLHF,TGTGCCAGCAGCCAACTTCGGGGGGCAAGGTGGCCCCTCCACTTT,-,few,TRBJ1-6,TRBV6-2/TRBV6-3
CASSYQVGLNLALHF,TGTGCCAGCAGTTACCAAGTAGGGCTTAATTTGGCCCTCCACTTT,-,-,TRBJ1-6,TRBV6-5
CSVATGRTEAFF,TGCAGCGTTGCAACAGGTCGCACTGAAGCTTTCTTT,-,-,TRBJ1-1,TRBV29-1
CASSLVTTNYGYTF,TGCGCCAGCAGCTTGGTGACAACAAACTATGGCTACACCTTC,-,few,TRBJ1-2,TRBV5-1
CASSLGPPSGTSTDTQYF,TGCGCCAGCAGCTTGGGCCCCCCTAGCGGGACTAGCACAGATACGCAGTATTTT,TRBD2,-,TRBJ2-3,TRBV5-1
CSVYRGNQPQHF,TGCAGTGTCTACAGGGGCAATCAGCCCCAGCATTTT,-,-,TRBJ1-5,TRBV20-1
CRGAGSPSYNEQFF,TGCAGGGGGGCGGGCTCCCCCTCCTACAATGAGCAGTTCTTC,-,few,TRBJ2-1,TRBV20-1
CASSLAGNTIYF,TGTGCCAGCAGCTTAGCCGGAAACACCATATATTTT,-,many,TRBJ1-3,TRBV7-8
CASSKGGNRGSKNIQYF,TGTGCCAGCAGCAAAGGGGGTAACAGGGGAAGCAAAAACATTCAGTACTTC,-,few,TRBJ2-4,TRBV21-1
CASSFWGARGYTF,TGTGCCAGCAGCTTTTGGGGGGCGCGTGGCTACACCTTC,-,few,TRBJ1-2,TRBV7-2